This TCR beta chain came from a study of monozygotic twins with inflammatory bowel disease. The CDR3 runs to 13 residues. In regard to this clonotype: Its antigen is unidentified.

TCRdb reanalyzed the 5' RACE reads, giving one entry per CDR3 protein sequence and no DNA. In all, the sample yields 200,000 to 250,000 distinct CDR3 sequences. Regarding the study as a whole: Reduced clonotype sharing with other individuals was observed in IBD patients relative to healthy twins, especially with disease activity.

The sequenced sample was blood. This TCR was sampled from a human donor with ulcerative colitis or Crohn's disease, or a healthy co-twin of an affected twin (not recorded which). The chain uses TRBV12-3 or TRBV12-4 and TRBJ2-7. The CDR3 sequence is CASSASFAYEQYF.